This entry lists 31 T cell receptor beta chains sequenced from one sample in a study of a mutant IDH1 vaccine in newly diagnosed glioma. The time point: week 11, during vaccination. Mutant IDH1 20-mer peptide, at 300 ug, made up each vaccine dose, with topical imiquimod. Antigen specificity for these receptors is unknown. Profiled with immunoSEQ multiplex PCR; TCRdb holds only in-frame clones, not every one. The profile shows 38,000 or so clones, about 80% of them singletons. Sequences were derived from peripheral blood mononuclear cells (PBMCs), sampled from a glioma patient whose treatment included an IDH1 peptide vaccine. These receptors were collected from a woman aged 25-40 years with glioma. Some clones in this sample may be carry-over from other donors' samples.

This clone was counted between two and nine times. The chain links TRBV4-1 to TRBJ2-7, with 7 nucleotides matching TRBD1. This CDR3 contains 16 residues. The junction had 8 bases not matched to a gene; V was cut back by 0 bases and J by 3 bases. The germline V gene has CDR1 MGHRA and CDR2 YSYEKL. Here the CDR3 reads CASSQEPGTENYEQYF. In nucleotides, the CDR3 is TGCGCCAGCAGCCAAGAACCCGGGACAGAAAACTACGAGCAGTACTTC.

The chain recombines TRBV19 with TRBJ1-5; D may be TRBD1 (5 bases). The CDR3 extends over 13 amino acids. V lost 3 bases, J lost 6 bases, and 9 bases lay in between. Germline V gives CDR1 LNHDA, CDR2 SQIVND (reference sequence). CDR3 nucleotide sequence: TGTGCCAGTAGTATGCTAGGGACTCAGCCCCAGCATTTT. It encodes CASSMLGTQPQHF. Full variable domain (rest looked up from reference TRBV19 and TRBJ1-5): DGGITQSPKYLFRKEGQNVTLSCEQNLNHDAMYWYRQDPGQGLRLIYYSQIVNDFQKGDIAEGYSVSREKKESFPLTVTSAQKNPTAFYLCASSMLGTQPQHFGDGTRLSIL.

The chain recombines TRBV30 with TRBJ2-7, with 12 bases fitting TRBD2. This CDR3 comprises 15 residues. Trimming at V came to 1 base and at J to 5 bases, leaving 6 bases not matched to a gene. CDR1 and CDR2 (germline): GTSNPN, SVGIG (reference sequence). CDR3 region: CAWSASGRARDEQYF. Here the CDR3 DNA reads TGTGCCTGGAGTGCTAGCGGGAGGGCCCGGGACGAGCAGTACTTC.

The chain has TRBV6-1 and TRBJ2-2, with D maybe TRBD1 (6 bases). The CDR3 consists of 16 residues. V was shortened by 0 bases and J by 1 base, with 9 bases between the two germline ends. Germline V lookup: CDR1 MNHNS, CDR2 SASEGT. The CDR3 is CASSEAGRGNTGELFF. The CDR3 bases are TGTGCCAGCAGTGAAGCAGGCAGGGGGAACACCGGGGAGCTGTTTTTT.

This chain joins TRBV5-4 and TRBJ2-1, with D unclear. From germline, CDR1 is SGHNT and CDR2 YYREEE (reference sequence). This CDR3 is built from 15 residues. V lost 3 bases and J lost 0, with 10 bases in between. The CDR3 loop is CASSYALSSYNEQFF. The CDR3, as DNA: TGTGCCAGCAGCTACGCCTTAAGCTCCTACAATGAGCAGTTCTTC.

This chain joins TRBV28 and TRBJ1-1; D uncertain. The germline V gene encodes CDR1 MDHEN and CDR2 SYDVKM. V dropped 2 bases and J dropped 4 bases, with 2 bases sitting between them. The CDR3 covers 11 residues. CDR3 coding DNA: TGTGCCAGCAGTTTAGGCACTGAAGCTTTCTTT. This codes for CASSLGTEAFF.

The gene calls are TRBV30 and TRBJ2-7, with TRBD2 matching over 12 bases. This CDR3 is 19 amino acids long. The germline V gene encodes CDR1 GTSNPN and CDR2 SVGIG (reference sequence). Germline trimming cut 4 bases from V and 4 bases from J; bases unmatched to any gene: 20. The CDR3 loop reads CAWNGETSGSNYMGYEQYF. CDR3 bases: TGTGCCTGGAACGGCGAGACTAGCGGGAGTAACTATATGGGGTACGAGCAGTACTTC.

The CDR3: CASTRIAGGEQFF. Written as DNA, the CDR3 is TGTGCCAGTACGAGAATAGCGGGAGGTGAGCAGTTCTTC. The chain couples TRBV19 to TRBJ2-1, with TRBD2 matching over 10 bases. With V trimmed by 7 bases and J by 9 bases, 6 bases remained unmatched. The CDR3 contains 13 residues. Germline CDR1 and CDR2: LNHDA and SQIVND (reference sequence).

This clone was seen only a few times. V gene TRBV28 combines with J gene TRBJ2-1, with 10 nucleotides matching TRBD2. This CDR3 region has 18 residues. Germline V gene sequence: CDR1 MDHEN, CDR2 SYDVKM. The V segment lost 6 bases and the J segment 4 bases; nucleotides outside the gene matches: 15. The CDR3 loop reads CASSSGTSVQSRYNEQFF. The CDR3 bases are TGTGCCAGCAGCTCCGGGACTAGCGTACAATCCCGATACAATGAGCAGTTCTTC.

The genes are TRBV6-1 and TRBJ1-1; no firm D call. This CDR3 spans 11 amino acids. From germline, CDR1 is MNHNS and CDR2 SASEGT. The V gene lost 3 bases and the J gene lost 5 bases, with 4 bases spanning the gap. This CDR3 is CASSEATEAFF. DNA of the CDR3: TGTGCCAGCAGTGAGGCGACTGAAGCTTTCTTT.

The chain's CDR3 is CSVNGWGSQETQYF. Here the CDR3 DNA reads TGCAGCGTGAATGGGTGGGGGAGCCAAGAGACCCAGTACTTC. The J gene is TRBJ2-5, the V gene TRBV29-1, with D perhaps matching TRBD1 or TRBD2 (5 bases each). Germline V lookup: CDR1 SQVTM, CDR2 ANQGSEA. The CDR3 is 14 amino acids. V lost 6 bases and J lost 1, with 15 bases in between. Full variable domain (remainder filled in from reference TRBV29-1 and TRBJ2-5): SAVISQKPSRDICQRGTSLTIQCQVDSQVTMMFWYRQQPGQSLTLIATANQGSEATYESGFVIDKFPISRPNLTFSTLTVSNMSPEDSSIYLCSVNGWGSQETQYFGPGTRLLVL.

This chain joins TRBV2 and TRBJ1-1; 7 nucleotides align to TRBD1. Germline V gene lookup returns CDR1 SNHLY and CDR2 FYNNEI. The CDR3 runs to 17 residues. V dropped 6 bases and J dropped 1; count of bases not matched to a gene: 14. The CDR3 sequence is CASSQRETQGPNTEAFF. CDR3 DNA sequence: TGTGCCAGCAGCCAGAGGGAAACACAGGGGCCGAACACTGAAGCTTTCTTT.

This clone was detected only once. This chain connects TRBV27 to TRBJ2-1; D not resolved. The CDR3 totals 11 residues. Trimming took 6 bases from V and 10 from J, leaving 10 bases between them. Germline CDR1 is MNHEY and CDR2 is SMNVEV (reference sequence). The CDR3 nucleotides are TGTGCCAGCAGCTACGGGTGGGAGCAGTTCTTC. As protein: CASSYGWEQFF.

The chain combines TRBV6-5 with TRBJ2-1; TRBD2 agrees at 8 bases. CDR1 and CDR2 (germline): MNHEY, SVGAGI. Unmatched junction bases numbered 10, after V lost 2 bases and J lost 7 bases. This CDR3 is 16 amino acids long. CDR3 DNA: TGTGCCAGCAGTTACATGGAGGGACTAGGAAGTAATGAGCAGTTCTTC. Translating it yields CASSYMEGLGSNEQFF.

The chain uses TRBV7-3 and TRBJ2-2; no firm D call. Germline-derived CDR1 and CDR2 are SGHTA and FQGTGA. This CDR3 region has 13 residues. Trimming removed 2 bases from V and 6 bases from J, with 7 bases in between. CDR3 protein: CASSLRVAGELFF. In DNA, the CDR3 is TGTGCCAGCAGCTTACGGGTCGCCGGGGAGCTGTTTTTT.

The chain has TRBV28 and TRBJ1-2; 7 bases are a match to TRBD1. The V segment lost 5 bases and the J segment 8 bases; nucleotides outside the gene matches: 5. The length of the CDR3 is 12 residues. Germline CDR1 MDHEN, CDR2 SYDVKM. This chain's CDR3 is CASSPYRGGYTF. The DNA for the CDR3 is TGTGCCAGCAGTCCATACAGGGGCGGCTACACCTTC.

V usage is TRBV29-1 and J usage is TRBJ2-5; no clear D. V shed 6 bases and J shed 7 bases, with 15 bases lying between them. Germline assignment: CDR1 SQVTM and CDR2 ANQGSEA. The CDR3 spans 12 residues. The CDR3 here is CSVDPQVGTQYF. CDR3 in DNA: TGCAGCGTCGACCCCCAGGTCGGGACCCAGTACTTC.

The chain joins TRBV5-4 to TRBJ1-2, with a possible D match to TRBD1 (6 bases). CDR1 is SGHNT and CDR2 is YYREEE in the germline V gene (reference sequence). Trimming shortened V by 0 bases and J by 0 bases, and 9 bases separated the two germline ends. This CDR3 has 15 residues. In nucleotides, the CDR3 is TGTGCCAGCAGCTTGGGGGGGGCACCTAACTATGGCTACACCTTC. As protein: CASSLGGAPNYGYTF.

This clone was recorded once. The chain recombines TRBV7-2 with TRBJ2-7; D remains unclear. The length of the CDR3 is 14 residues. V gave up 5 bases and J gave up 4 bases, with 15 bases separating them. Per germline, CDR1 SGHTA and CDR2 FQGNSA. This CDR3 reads CASSRTLKVYEQYF. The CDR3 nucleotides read TGTGCCAGCAGCCGGACGTTGAAAGTATACGAGCAGTACTTC. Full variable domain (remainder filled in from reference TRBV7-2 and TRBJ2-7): GAGVSQSPSNKVTEKGKDVELRCDPISGHTALYWYRQSLGQGLEFLIYFQGNSAPDKSGLPSDRFSAERTGGSVSTLTIQRTQQEDSAVYLCASSRTLKVYEQYFGPGTRLTVT.

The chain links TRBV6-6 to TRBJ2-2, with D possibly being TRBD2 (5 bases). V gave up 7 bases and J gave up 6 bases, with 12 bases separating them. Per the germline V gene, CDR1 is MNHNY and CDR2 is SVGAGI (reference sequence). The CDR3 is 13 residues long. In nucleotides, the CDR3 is TGTGCCAGCATAATGAGGGTTTCCGGGGAGCTGTTTTTT. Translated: CASIMRVSGELFF.

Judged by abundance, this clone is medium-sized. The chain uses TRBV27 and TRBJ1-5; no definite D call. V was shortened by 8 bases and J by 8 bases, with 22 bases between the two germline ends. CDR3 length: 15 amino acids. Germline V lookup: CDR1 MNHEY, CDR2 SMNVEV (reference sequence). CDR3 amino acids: CASRRGWGSSEPQHF. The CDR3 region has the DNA TGTGCCAGCCGTAGAGGGTGGGGATCTTCGGAGCCCCAGCATTTT.

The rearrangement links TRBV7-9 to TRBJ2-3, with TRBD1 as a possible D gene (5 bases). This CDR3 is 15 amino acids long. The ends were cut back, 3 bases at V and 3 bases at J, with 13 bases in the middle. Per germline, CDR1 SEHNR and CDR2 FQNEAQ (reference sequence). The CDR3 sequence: CASSFGRVATDTQYF. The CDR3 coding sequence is TGTGCCAGCAGCTTCGGCAGGGTTGCGACAGATACGCAGTATTTT.

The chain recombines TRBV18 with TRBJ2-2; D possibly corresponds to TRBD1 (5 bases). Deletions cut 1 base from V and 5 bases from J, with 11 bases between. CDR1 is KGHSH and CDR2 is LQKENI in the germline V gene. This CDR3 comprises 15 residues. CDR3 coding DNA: TGTGCCAGCTCACCACAGGACACCTCGACCGGGGAGCTGTTTTTT. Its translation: CASSPQDTSTGELFF.

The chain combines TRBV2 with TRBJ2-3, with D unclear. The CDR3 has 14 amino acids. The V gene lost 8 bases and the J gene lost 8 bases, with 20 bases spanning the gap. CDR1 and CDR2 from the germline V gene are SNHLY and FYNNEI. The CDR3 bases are TGTGCCAGCCAGGACCAAGATGGCATAGGTACGCAGTATTTT. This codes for CASQDQDGIGTQYF.

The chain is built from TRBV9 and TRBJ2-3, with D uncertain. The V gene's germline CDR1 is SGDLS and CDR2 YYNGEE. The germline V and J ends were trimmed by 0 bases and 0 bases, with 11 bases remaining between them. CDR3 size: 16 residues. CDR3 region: CASSVGVSPSTDTQYF. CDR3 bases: TGTGCCAGCAGCGTAGGTGTCAGTCCTAGCACAGATACGCAGTATTTT.

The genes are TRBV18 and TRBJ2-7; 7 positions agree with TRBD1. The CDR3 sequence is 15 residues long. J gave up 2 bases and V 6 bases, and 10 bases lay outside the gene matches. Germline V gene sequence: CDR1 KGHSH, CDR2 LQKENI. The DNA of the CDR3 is TGTGCCAGCTCCCTAGACAGGGTTCAACCCTACGAGCAGTACTTC. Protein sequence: CASSLDRVQPYEQYF.

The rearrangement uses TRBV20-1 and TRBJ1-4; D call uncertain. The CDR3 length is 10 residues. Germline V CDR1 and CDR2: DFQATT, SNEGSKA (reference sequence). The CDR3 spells CRKFSEKLFF. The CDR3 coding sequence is TGCAGAAAGTTCAGTGAAAAACTGTTTTTT.

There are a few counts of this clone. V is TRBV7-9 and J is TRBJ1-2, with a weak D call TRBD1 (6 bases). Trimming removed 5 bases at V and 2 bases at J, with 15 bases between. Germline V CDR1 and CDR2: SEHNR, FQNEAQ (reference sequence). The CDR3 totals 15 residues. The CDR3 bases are TGTGCCAGCAGCCCACAACAGGGAGCGAACTATGGCTACACCTTC. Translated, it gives CASSPQQGANYGYTF.

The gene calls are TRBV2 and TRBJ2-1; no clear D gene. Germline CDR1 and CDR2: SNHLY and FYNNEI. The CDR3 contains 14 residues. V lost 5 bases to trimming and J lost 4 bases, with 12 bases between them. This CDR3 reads CASSPGPPYNEQFF. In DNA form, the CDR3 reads TGTGCCAGCAGTCCCGGGCCACCTTACAATGAGCAGTTCTTC.

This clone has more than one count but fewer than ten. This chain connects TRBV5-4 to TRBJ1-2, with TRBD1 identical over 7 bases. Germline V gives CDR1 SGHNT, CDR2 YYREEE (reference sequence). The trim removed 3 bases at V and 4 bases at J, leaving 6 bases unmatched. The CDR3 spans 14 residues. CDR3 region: CASSYDRDRYGYTF. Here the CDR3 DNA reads TGTGCCAGCAGCTACGACAGGGACCGCTATGGCTACACCTTC.

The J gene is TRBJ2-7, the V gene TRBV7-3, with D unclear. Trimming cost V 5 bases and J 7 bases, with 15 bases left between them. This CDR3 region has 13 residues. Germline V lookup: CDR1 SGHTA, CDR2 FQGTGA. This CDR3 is CASSPGAPQEQYF. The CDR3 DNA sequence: TGTGCCAGCAGCCCTGGAGCCCCACAGGAGCAGTACTTC.